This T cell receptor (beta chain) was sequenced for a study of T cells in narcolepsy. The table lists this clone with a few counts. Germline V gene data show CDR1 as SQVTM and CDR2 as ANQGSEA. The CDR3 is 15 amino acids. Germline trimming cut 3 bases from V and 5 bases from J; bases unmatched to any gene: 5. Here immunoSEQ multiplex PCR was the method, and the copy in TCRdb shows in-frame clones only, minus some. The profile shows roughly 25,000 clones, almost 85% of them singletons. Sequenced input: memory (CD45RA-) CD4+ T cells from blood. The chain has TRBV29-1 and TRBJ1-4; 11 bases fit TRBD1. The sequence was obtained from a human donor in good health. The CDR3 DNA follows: TGCAGCGTTGAGTTGGACAGGGGGCGGAATGAAAAACTGTTTTTT. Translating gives CSVELDRGRNEKLFF.